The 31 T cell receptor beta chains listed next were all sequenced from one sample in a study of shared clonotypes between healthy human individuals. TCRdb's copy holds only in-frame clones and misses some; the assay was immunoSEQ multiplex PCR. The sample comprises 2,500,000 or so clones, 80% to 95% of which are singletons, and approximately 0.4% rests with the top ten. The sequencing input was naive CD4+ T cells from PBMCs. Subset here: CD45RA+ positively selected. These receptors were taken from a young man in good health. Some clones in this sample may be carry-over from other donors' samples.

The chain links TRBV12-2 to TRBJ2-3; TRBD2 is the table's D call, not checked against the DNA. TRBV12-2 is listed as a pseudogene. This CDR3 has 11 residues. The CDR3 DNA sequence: TGTGCAAGTCGCTTCTTAGATACGCAGTATTTT. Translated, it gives CASRFLDTQYF.

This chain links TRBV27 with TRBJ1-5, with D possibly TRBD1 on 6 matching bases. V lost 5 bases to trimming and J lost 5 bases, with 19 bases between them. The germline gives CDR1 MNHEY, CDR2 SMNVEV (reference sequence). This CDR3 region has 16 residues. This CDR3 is CASSPRGKGLHQPQHF. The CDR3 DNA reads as TGTGCCAGCAGTCCCAGGGGTAAGGGCCTTCATCAGCCCCAGCATTTT.

The CDR3 is CASSQLTSGGGTQYF. In DNA, the CDR3 is TGTGCCAGCAGTCAGTTAACTAGCGGGGGTGGGACCCAGTACTTC. The chain has TRBV28 and TRBJ2-5; 11 positions agree with TRBD2. The V segment lost 5 bases and the J segment 7 bases; nucleotides outside the gene matches: 9. This CDR3 spans 15 amino acids. Per the germline V gene, CDR1 is MDHEN and CDR2 is SYDVKM.

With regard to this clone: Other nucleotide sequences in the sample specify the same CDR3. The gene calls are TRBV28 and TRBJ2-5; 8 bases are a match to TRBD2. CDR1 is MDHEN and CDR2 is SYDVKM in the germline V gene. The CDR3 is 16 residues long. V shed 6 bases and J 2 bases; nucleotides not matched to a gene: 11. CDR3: CASSPGVAGGQETQYF. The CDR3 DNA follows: TGTGCCAGCAGCCCAGGGGTTGCGGGGGGACAAGAGACCCAGTACTTC.

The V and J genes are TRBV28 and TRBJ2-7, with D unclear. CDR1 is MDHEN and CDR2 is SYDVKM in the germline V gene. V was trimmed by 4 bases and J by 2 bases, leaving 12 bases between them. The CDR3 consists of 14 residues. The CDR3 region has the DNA TGTGCCAGCAGTTCTGGCCCCCAACCCTACGAGCAGTACTTC. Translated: CASSSGPQPYEQYF.

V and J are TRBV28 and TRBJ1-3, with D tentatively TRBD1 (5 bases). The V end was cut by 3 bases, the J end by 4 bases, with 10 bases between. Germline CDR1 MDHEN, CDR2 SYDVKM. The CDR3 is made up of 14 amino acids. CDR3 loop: CASSFKGAGNTIYF. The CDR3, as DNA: TGTGCCAGCAGTTTTAAAGGGGCAGGAAACACCATATATTTT.

The CDR3 loop is CASSQTQGAGETQYF. CDR3 nucleotides: TGCGCCAGCAGCCAAACACAGGGGGCAGGGGAGACCCAGTACTTC. J is TRBJ2-5 and V is TRBV4-3, with 9 bases aligning to TRBD1. Trimming at V came to 2 bases and at J to 5 bases, leaving 6 bases not matched to a gene. From germline, CDR1 is LGHNA and CDR2 YSLEER. There are 15 residues in the CDR3.

CDR3 nucleotides: TGTGCCAGCAGCCCCGCAGTAGCGGGAGGGACCAAAAACATTCAGTACTTC. This gives the protein CASSPAVAGGTKNIQYF. This chain uses TRBV28 with TRBJ2-4; 11 nucleotides line up with TRBD2. Unmatched junction bases numbered 9, after V lost 6 bases and J lost 2 bases. CDR3 length: 17 amino acids. CDR1 is MDHEN and CDR2 is SYDVKM in the germline V gene.

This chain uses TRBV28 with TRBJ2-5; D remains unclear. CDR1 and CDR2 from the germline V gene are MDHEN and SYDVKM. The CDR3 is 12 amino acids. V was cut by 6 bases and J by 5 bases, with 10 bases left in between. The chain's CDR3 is CASSPIGETQYF. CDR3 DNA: TGTGCCAGCAGCCCAATTGGGGAGACCCAGTACTTC.

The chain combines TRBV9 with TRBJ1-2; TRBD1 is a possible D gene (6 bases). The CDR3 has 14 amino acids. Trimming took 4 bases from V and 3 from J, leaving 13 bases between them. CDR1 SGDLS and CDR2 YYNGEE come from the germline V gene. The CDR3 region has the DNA TGTGCCAGCAGCCGAGTGGGGGGCGACTATGGCTACACCTTC. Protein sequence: CASSRVGGDYGYTF.

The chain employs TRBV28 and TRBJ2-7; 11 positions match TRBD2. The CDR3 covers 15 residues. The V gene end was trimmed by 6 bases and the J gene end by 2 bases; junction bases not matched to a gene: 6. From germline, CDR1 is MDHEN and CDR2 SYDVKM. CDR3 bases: TGTGCCAGCAGGCAGTCACTAGCGGGAGCCTACGAGCAGTACTTC. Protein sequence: CASRQSLAGAYEQYF.

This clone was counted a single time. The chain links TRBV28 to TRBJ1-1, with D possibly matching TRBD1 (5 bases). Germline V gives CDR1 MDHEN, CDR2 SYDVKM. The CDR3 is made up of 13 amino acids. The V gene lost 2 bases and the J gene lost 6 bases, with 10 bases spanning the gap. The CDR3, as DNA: TGTGCCAGCAGTTTAGGCGGGGCGGCTGAAGCTTTCTTT. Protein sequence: CASSLGGAAEAFF.

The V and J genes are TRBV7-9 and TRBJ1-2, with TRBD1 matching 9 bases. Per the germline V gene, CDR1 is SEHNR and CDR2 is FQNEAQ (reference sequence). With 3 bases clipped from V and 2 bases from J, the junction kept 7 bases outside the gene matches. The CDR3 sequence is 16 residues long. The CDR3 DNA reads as TGTGCCAGCAGCTTTCTTGCTACAGGGGGCAACTATGGCTACACCTTC. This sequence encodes CASSFLATGGNYGYTF.

The CDR3 protein is CASSRFEGTEQFF. In nucleotides, the CDR3 is TGTGCCAGCAGTCGGTTTGAGGGTACGGAGCAGTTCTTC. The chain joins TRBV5-8 to TRBJ2-1; a possible D gene is TRBD2 (5 bases). There are 13 residues in the CDR3. Germline values: CDR1 SGHTS, CDR2 YDEGEE. V dropped 5 bases and J dropped 10 bases, with 16 bases sitting between them.

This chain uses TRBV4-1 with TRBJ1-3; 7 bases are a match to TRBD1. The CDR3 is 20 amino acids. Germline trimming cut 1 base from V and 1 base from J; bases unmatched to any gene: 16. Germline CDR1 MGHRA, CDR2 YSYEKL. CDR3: CASSQAGGRQGRESGNTIYF. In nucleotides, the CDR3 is TGCGCCAGCAGCCAAGCGGGGGGAAGACAGGGCCGAGAGTCTGGAAACACCATATATTTT.

CDR3 nucleotides: TGTGCCTGGAGGGATTTCGGGGAGACCCAGTACTTC. Its protein is CAWRDFGETQYF. The chain couples TRBV30 to TRBJ2-5; the D is unclear. Trimming took off 3 bases at V and 5 bases at J, with 10 bases between the two ends. Germline assignment: CDR1 GTSNPN and CDR2 SVGIG (reference sequence). The CDR3 has 12 amino acids.

DNA for the CDR3: TGTGCCAGCAGTGGGGGGGGGACAGCCCAAGAGACCCAGTACTTC. Translating it yields CASSGGGTAQETQYF. The rearrangement links TRBV2 to TRBJ2-5, with D tentatively TRBD1 or TRBD2 (7 bases each). Trimming took off 4 bases at V and 1 base at J, with 13 bases between the two ends. Germline lookup yields CDR1 SNHLY and CDR2 FYNNEI. The CDR3 has 15 amino acids.

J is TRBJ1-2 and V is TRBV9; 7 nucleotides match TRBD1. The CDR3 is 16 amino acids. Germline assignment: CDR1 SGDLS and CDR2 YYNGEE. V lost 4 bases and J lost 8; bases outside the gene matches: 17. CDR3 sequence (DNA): TGTGCCAGCAGCCCCGGACAGGTCCCTGTTATAAGGGGCTACACCTTC. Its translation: CASSPGQVPVIRGYTF.

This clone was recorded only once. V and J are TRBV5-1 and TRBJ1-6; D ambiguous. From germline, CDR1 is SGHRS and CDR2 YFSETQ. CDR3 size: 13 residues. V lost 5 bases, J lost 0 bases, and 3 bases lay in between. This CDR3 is CASSSSYNSPLHF. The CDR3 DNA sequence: TGCGCCAGCAGTAGCTCCTATAATTCACCCCTCCACTTT.

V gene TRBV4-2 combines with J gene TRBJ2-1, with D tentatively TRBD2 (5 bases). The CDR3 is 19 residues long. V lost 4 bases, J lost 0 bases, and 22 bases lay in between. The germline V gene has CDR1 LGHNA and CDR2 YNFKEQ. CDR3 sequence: CASSPIANFEIISYNEQFF. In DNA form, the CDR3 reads TGTGCCAGCAGCCCTATAGCGAATTTCGAAATAATCTCCTACAATGAGCAGTTCTTC.

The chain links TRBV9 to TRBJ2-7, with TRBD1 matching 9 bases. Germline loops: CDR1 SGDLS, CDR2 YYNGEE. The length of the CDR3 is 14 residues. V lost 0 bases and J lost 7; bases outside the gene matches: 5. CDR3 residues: CASSVDNRGREQYF. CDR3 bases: TGTGCCAGCAGCGTAGACAACAGGGGGCGTGAGCAGTACTTC.

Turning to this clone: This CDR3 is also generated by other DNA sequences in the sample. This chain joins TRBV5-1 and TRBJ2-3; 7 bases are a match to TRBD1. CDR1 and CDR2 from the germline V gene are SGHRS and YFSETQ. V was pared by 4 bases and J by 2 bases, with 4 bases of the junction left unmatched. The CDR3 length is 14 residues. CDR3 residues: CASSRDRATDTQYF. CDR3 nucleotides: TGCGCCAGCAGCCGGGACAGAGCCACAGATACGCAGTATTTT.

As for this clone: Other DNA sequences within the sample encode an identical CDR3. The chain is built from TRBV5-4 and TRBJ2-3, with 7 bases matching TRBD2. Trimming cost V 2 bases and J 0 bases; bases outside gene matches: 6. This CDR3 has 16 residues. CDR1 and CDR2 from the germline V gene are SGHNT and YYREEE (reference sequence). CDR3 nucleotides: TGTGCCAGCAGCTTACGACTAGCAGCTAGCACAGATACGCAGTATTTT. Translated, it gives CASSLRLAASTDTQYF. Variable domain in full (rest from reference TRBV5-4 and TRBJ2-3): ETGVTQSPTHLIKTRGQQVTLRCSSQSGHNTVSWYQQALGQGPQFIFQYYREEENGRGNFPPRFSGLQFPNYSSELNVNALELDDSALYLCASSLRLAASTDTQYFGPGTRLTVL.

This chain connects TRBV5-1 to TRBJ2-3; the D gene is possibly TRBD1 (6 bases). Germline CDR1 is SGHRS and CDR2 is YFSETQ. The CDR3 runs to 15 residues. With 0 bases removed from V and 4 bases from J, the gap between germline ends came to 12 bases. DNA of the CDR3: TGCGCCAGCAGCTTGGACGGCAGGGGATCAGATACGCAGTATTTT. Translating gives CASSLDGRGSDTQYF.

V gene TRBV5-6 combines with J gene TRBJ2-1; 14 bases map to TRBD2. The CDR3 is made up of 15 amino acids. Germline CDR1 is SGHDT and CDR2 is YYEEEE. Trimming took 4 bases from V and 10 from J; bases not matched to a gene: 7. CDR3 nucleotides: TGTGCCAGCAGCGGGACTAGCGGGAGAAGGCGCGAGCAGTTCTTC. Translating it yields CASSGTSGRRREQFF.

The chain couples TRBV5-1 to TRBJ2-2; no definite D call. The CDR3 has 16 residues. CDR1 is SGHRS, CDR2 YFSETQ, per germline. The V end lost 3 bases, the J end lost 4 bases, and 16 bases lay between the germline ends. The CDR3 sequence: CASSSVVKSFTGELFF. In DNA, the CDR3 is TGCGCCAGCAGCTCGGTCGTCAAATCCTTCACCGGGGAGCTGTTTTTT. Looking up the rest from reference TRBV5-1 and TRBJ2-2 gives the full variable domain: KAGVTQTPRYLIKTRGQQVTLSCSPISGHRSVSWYQQTPGQGLQFLFEYFSETQRNKGNFPGRFSGRQFSNSRSEMNVSTLELGDSALYLCASSSVVKSFTGELFFGEGSRLTVL.

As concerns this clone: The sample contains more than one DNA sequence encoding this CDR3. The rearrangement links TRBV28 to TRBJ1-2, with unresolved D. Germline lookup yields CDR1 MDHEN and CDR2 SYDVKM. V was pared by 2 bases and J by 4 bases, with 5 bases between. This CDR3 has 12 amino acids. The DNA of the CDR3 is TGTGCCAGCAGTTTACTAGGCTATGGCTACACCTTC. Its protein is CASSLLGYGYTF.

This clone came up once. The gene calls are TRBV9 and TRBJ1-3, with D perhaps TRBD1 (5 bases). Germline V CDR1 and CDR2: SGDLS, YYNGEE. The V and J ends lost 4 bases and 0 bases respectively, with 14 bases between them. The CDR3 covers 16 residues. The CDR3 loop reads CASSTGTANSGNTIYF. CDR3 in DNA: TGTGCCAGCAGCACCGGGACGGCTAACTCTGGAAACACCATATATTTT.

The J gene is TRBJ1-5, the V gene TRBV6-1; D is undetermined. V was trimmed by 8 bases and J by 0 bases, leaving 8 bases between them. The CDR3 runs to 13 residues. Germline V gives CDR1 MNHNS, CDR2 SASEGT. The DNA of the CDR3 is TGTGCCAGCGGAAGAATTAGCAATCAGCCCCAGCATTTT. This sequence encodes CASGRISNQPQHF.

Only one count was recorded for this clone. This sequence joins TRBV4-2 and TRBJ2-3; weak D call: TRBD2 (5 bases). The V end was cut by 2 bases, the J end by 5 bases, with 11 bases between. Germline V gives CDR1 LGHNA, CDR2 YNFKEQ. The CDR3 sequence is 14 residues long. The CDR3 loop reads CASSQLRTGDTQYF. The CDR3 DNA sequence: TGTGCCAGCAGCCAATTACGGACTGGAGATACGCAGTATTTT.

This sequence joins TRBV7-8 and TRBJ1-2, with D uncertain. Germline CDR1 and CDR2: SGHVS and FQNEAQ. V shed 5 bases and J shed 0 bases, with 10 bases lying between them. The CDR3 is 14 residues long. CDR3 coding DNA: TGTGCCAGCAGCCTAAGGACGGCTAACTATGGCTACACCTTC. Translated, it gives CASSLRTANYGYTF.